The 10 T cell receptor beta chains given below trace back to one sample, sequenced in a study of blood T cell repertoires in COVID-19. TCRdb keeps only in-frame clones here, not all; method: immunoSEQ multiplex PCR. The sample consists of 65,000 to 90,000 clones, more than 65% of them appearing once. Sequencing input: peripheral blood. These receptors were collected from a human donor in a cohort sampled during active COVID-19.

J is TRBJ1-3 and V is TRBV5-1; 9 bases align to TRBD1. CDR3 length equals 15 residues. Per the germline V gene, CDR1 is SGHRS and CDR2 is YFSETQ. After removal of 0 bases from V and 8 bases from J, the junction contained 6 bases not matched to a gene. In DNA form, the CDR3 reads TGCGCCAGCAGCTTGGGGACAGGGGCGTTTGACACCATATATTTT. Translated: CASSLGTGAFDTIYF.

The genes are TRBV7-3 and TRBJ2-3; D call uncertain. Germline V gene sequence: CDR1 SGHTA, CDR2 FQGTGA. This CDR3 is built from 14 residues. Trimming took 5 bases from V and 3 from J, leaving 12 bases between them. CDR3 in DNA: TGTGCCAGCAGCCCCGGGTCCGCAACAGATACGCAGTATTTT. It yields the protein CASSPGSATDTQYF.

The rearrangement joins TRBV3-1 (or the pseudogene TRBV3-2) to TRBJ1-6; 10 nucleotides line up with TRBD1. Germline V gene data show CDR1 as LGHDT and CDR2 as YNNKEL (reference sequence). The V gene end was trimmed by 1 base and the J gene end by 0 bases; junction bases not matched to a gene: 9. The CDR3 loop spans 20 amino acids. CDR3 DNA: TGTGCCAGCAGCCAAGGCTTGGGGACAGGGGAGGACTCCTATAATTCACCCCTCCACTTT. It codes for CASSQGLGTGEDSYNSPLHF.

The rearrangement joins TRBV11-2 to TRBJ1-1, with TRBD1 identical over 8 bases. From germline, CDR1 is SGHAT and CDR2 FQNNGV. This CDR3 region has 15 residues. Trimming took 5 bases from V and 3 from J; bases not matched to a gene: 8. The CDR3 DNA is TGTGCCAGCAGCCGCGGACAGGGCGGGGACACTGAAGCTTTCTTT. Translating it yields CASSRGQGGDTEAFF.

In this sample, this clone turned up once. The gene calls are TRBV19 and TRBJ1-4; D gene uncertain. The CDR3 consists of 16 residues. Germline CDR1 reads LNHDA; CDR2 reads SQIVND (reference sequence). V lost 1 base to trimming and J lost 7 bases, with 16 bases between them. In nucleotides, the CDR3 is TGTGCCAGTAGTATAGGAGAAGGTTCGAGCGGTGAAAAACTGTTTTTT. The encoded protein is CASSIGEGSSGEKLFF.

The gene calls are TRBV14 and TRBJ1-2; no firm D call. Looked up from germline, CDR1 is SGHDN and CDR2 is FVKESK. The length of the CDR3 is 14 residues. V was trimmed by 8 bases and J by 7 bases, leaving 20 bases between them. CDR3 loop: CASRPKRGGGGYTF. CDR3 DNA: TGTGCCAGCCGACCCAAACGGGGAGGAGGTGGCTACACCTTC.

J is TRBJ1-4 and V is TRBV19; TRBD1 agrees at 7 bases. The CDR3 sequence is 15 residues long. CDR1 is LNHDA and CDR2 is SQIVND in the germline V gene (reference sequence). V lost 5 bases, J lost 7 bases, and 10 bases stayed unmatched. CDR3 sequence: CASSRTGGQTEKLFF. CDR3 sequence (DNA): TGTGCCAGTAGTCGGACAGGAGGTCAGACTGAAAAACTGTTTTTT.

This clone showed up just a few times. This chain uses TRBV7-3 with TRBJ2-2; D ambiguous. The CDR3 spans 12 residues. Trimming stripped 6 bases from V and 8 bases from J, with 10 bases between. The V gene's germline CDR1 is SGHTA and CDR2 FQGTGA. The CDR3 loop reads CASSLELGELFF. Written as DNA, the CDR3 is TGTGCCAGCAGTCTAGAATTAGGGGAGCTGTTTTTT.

This clone turned up a few times. The chain joins TRBV19 to TRBJ1-2; 9 bases match TRBD1. The germline gives CDR1 LNHDA, CDR2 SQIVND (reference sequence). The junction had 4 bases not matched to a gene; V was cut back by 3 bases and J by 8 bases. This CDR3 region has 13 residues. The DNA of the CDR3 is TGTGCCAGTAGTATCGGGACAGGGAGCGGCTACACCTTC. Amino acids: CASSIGTGSGYTF.

This clone was detected a few times. The chain recombines TRBV6-2 or TRBV6-3 with TRBJ2-7, with 9 bases identical to TRBD1. J gave up 4 bases and V 5 bases, and 9 bases lay outside the gene matches. The length of the CDR3 is 15 residues. Looked up from germline, CDR1 is MNHEY and CDR2 is SVGEGT. CDR3 DNA sequence: TGTGCCAGCAGTCAAACGGGACAGGGACCATACGAGCAGTACTTC. Translated: CASSQTGQGPYEQYF.